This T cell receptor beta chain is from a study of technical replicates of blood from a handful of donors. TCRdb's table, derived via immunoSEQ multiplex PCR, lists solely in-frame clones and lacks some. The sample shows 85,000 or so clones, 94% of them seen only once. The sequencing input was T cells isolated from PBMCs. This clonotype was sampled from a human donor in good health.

The CDR3 DNA reads TGTGCCAGCAGCCCTAGCGCGTCTACCTACGAGCAGTACTTC. Protein sequence: CASSPSASTYEQYF. The V gene is TRBV5-4, the J gene TRBJ2-7, with D perhaps matching TRBD2 (6 bases). This CDR3 is built from 14 residues. Trimming removed 4 bases from V and 2 bases from J, with 13 bases in between. Germline lookup yields CDR1 SGHNT and CDR2 YYREEE (reference sequence).